This T cell receptor (beta chain) was found in a study of CD8 T cells in Susac syndrome. Turning to the study itself: Each patient with Susac syndrome, at the time of blood draw, was therapy-naive, on corticosteroids, or on intravenous immunoglobulin alone.

Germline V gene data show CDR1 as LGHDT and CDR2 as YNNKEL (reference sequence). V lost 1 base and J lost 4, with 7 bases in between. The CDR3 runs 14 residues. Random hexamers were used to reverse transcribe an amount of about 0.5 to 1 ug RNA. TCRdb reanalysed the immunoSEQ multiplex PCR reads using MiXCR and keeps one entry per CDR3 protein. The sample shows around 170,000 distinct CDR3 sequences, approximately 94% of them seen only once. This clonotype showed up just once. TEMRA cells were FACS-enriched, and CD8+ and CD4+ T cells were isolated negatively. The TCR originated in a human donor with Susac syndrome. Sequenced sample: CD4+ T cells from PBMCs. J is TRBJ2-2 and V is TRBV3-1; maybe TRBD2 (6 bases). The CDR3 DNA follows: TGTGCCAGCAGCCAAGGGCGGGGCACCGGGGAGCTGTTTTTT. Translating gives CASSQGRGTGELFF.